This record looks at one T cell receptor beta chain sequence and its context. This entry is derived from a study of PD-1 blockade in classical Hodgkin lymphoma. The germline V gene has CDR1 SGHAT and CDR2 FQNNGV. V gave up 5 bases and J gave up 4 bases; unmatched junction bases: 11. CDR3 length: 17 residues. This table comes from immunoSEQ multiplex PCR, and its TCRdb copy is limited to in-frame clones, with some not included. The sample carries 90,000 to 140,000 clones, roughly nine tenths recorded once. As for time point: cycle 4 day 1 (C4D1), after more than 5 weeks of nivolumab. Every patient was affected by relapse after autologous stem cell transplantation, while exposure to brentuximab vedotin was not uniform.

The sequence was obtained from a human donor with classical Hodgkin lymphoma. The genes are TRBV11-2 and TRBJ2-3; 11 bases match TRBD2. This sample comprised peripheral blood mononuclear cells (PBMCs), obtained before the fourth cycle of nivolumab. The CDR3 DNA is TGTGCCAGCAGCCCACGACTAGCGGGAACTATCGCAGATACGCAGTATTTT. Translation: CASSPRLAGTIADTQYF.